These T cell receptor beta chains were read from a single sample in a study of blood T cell repertoires in COVID-19. Produced via immunoSEQ multiplex PCR; TCRdb's table is partial and in-frame only. The repertoire has tens of thousands of clones, under 90% of them found once; the top ten carry 28%. The material sequenced was peripheral blood. These receptors all come from a human donor in a cohort sampled during active COVID-19. CDR3s include the opening cysteine and the closing phenylalanine or tryptophan. The D gene is left open where the match is weak. Some rows mark clone size as missing; the rest say once, few, many or name a class of expanded clone.

d_call,v_call,clone_size,j_call,cdr3_nt,cdr3_aa
TRBD2,TRBV5-1,-,TRBJ2-5,TGCGCCAGCAGCCTCGGGACTAGCGGCTCAGTGTACCAAGAGACCCAGTACTTC,CASSLGTSGSVYQETQYF
TRBD2,TRBV3-1/TRBV3-2,-,TRBJ2-1,TGTGCCAGCAGCCAAGGGGAGATACTAGCGGGGCGCTACAATGAGCAGTTCTTC,CASSQGEILAGRYNEQFF
-,TRBV5-1,-,TRBJ2-7,TGCGCCAGCAGTAACCTCGGGACTGGATACTACGAGCAGTACTTC,CASSNLGTGYYEQYF
TRBD1,TRBV5-1,-,TRBJ2-1,TGCGCCAGCAGCTGGGGGACAGGTCACAATGAGCAGTTCTTC,CASSWGTGHNEQFF
TRBD1,TRBV6-5,-,TRBJ2-1,TGTGCCAGCAGTTACTGGGAAAGGACAGGGTGGAATGAGCAGTTCTTC,CASSYWERTGWNEQFF
TRBD2,TRBV3-1/TRBV3-2,-,TRBJ2-3,TGTGCCAGCAGCCAAAGGCGACTAGCGGGAGGGGATACGCAGTATTTT,CASSQRRLAGGDTQYF
-,TRBV7-8,-,TRBJ2-7,TGTGCCAGCAGCTTAGGACCCAGCGGCTACGAGCAGTACTTC,CASSLGPSGYEQYF
-,TRBV3-1/TRBV3-2,-,TRBJ1-4,TGTGCCAGCAGCCAAGACCTTACAGGTTGGACTAATGAAAAACTGTTTTTT,CASSQDLTGWTNEKLFF
-,TRBV7-9,-,TRBJ1-2,TGTGCCAGCAGCTTAGAGGGGGAGGGTGGCTACACCTTC,CASSLEGEGGYTF
-,TRBV19,-,TRBJ2-2,TGTGCCAGTACTACCTCCGGGGGTAGGAACACCGGGGAGCTGTTTTTT,CASTTSGGRNTGELFF
-,TRBV19,-,TRBJ2-5,TGTGCCAGCACTCCGAGCGGGACACACCAAGAGACCCAGTACTTC,CASTPSGTHQETQYF
TRBD2,TRBV19,-,TRBJ2-2,TGTGCCAGTAGTAGGCGACGGAGCGGGATGAACACCGGGGAGCTGTTTTTT,CASSRRRSGMNTGELFF
TRBD1,TRBV9,-,TRBJ1-2,TGTGCCAGCAGCCTAACGACAGGGTCATATGGCTACACCTTC,CASSLTTGSYGYTF
-,TRBV28,-,TRBJ2-1,TGTGCCAGCAGTCCCGGGACTGGATCCTACAATGAGCAGTTCTTC,CASSPGTGSYNEQFF
-,TRBV2,-,TRBJ2-3,TGTGCCAGCAGTGTACGGGATCATGGCGCAGATACGCAGTATTTT,CASSVRDHGADTQYF
-,TRBV19,-,TRBJ1-2,TGTGCCAGTAGTGGAGACAGCGCCAACTATGGCTACACCTTC,CASSGDSANYGYTF
-,TRBV7-3,-,TRBJ2-2,TGTGCCAGCAGCTCCTCTCCGAGCGGGGAGCTGTTTTTT,CASSSSPSGELFF
-,TRBV9,-,TRBJ2-3,TGTGCCAGCAGCGTAACAGGACAATCCCTCGATACGCAGTATTTT,CASSVTGQSLDTQYF
-,TRBV2,-,TRBJ2-4,TGTGCCAGCAGGCTCGACAACTTGGGCATTCAGTACTTC,CASRLDNLGIQYF
-,TRBV6-5,once,TRBJ1-4,TGTGCCAGCAGCCTAAGAAAAGAAAAACTGTTTTTT,CASSLRKEKLFF
-,TRBV5-1,once,TRBJ1-2,TGCGCCAGCAGCTTCCGACCTGAGGCGCGGTATGGCTACACCTTC,CASSFRPEARYGYTF
TRBD2,TRBV7-6,-,TRBJ2-1,TGTGCCAGCAGCACAGGGACTAGCGGGTGGGCGGGTGAGCAGTTCTTC,CASSTGTSGWAGEQFF
-,TRBV7-9,few,TRBJ2-7,TGTGCCAGCAGCCGAGGACAGAACGAGCAGTACTTC,CASSRGQNEQYF
TRBD2,TRBV18,-,TRBJ2-1,TGTGCCAGCTCATTCTCGGAGGGAGCGGGGACTGAGCAGTTCTTC,CASSFSEGAGTEQFF
-,TRBV18,-,TRBJ1-1,TGTGCCAGCTCACCAAGTCCCCCGCGTGAGGCTTTCTTT,CASSPSPPREAFF
-,TRBV27,-,TRBJ2-7,TGTGCCAGCAGTCCACTATACCCCCCGACGGATTTCTCCTACGAGCAGTACTTC,CASSPLYPPTDFSYEQYF
TRBD1,TRBV18,-,TRBJ1-1,TGTGCCAGCTCACCCGGACAGGGTACTGAAGCTTTCTTT,CASSPGQGTEAFF
TRBD1,TRBV6-5,-,TRBJ2-1,TGTGCCAGCAGTCCTCACCAGGGGGCGGCCCGGAGGTTCTTC,CASSPHQGAARRFF
-,TRBV28,-,TRBJ1-5,TGTGCCAGCAGTGAGGTTTATAGCAATCAGCCCCAGCATTTT,CASSEVYSNQPQHF